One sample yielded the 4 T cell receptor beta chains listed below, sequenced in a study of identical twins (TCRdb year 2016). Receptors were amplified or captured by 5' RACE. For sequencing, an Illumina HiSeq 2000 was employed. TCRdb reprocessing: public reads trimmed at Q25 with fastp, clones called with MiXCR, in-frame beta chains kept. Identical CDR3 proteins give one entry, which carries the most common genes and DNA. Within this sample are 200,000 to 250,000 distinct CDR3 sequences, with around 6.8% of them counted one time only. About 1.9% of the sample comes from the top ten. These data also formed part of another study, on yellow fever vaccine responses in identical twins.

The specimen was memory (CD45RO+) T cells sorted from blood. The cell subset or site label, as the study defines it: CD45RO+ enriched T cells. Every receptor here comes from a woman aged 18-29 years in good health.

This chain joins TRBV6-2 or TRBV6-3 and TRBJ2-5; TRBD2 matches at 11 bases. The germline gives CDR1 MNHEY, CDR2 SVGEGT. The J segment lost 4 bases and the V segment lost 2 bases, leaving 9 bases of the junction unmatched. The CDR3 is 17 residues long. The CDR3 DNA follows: TGTGCCAGCAGTTACGGAGCTAGCGGGAGGTTCGGAGAGACCCAGTACTTC. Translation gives CASSYGASGRFGETQYF.

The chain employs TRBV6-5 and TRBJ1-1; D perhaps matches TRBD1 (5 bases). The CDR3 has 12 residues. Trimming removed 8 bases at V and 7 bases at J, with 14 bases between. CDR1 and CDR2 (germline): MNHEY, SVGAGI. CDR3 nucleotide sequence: TGTGCCAGCGGCTGGGCTGGGGGTGAAGCTTTCTTT. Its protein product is CASGWAGGEAFF.

CDR3 DNA: TGTGCCAGCAGTGGGCCCTTAGGGTTCTTC. Protein: CASSGPLGFF. The chain uses TRBV2 and TRBJ2-1; D not certain. In germline, CDR1 is SNHLY, CDR2 FYNNEI. Trimming removed 4 bases at V and 15 bases at J, with 10 bases between. The CDR3 sequence is 10 residues long.

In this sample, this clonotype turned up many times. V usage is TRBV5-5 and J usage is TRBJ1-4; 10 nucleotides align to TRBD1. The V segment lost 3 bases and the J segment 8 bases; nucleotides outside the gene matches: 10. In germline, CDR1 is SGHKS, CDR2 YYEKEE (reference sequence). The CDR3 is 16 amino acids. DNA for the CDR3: TGTGCCAGCAGCTCCCTGGGGACAGGGGTAAAAGAAAAACTGTTTTTT. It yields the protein CASSSLGTGVKEKLFF.